Below are 32 T cell receptor beta chains sequenced from a single sample in a study of T cell responses to AZD1222 COVID-19 vaccine. The assay was immunoSEQ multiplex PCR, and TCRdb's table has in-frame clones only and misses some. The sample holds some 150,000 clones. The specimen sequenced was peripheral blood. The receptors were gathered from an adult in good health.

The genes are TRBV29-1 and TRBJ2-7; possible D gene TRBD2, 6 bases. Germline V gene sequence: CDR1 SQVTM, CDR2 ANQGSEA. The V end was cut by 0 bases, the J end by 7 bases, with 16 bases between. The CDR3 has 14 residues. CDR3 in amino acids: CSVEDLAGRGEQYF. CDR3 nucleotide sequence: TGCAGCGTTGAAGATTTGGCGGGGAGAGGGGAGCAGTACTTC.

The chain has TRBV6-4 and TRBJ1-1; 7 positions match TRBD1. The ends lost 4 bases at V and 4 bases at J; junction bases unmatched: 6. This CDR3 region has 14 residues. Germline V lookup: CDR1 MRHNA, CDR2 SNTAGT. The CDR3 nucleotides are TGTGCCAGCAGTGTCCAGGGGGGGAGCACTGAAGCTTTCTTT. Its protein is CASSVQGGSTEAFF.

V is TRBV15 and J is TRBJ2-1; unclear D gene. Per germline, CDR1 LNHNV and CDR2 YYDKDF (reference sequence). The CDR3 spans 17 residues. V was cut by 0 bases and J by 0 bases, with 12 bases left in between. Here the CDR3 reads CATSRDYGLHSYNEQFF. CDR3 in DNA: TGTGCCACCAGCAGAGATTATGGCCTCCACTCCTACAATGAGCAGTTCTTC. Together with reference TRBV15 and TRBJ2-1, the CDR3 gives the full variable domain: DAMVIQNPRYQVTQFGKPVTLSCSQTLNHNVMYWYQQKSSQAPKLLFHYYDKDFNNEADTPDNFQSRRPNTSFCFLDIRSPGLGDTAMYLCATSRDYGLHSYNEQFFGPGTRLTVL.

This chain connects TRBV6-5 to TRBJ1-4; D might be TRBD1 (5 bases). Trimming shortened V by 6 bases and J by 7 bases, and 15 bases separated the two germline ends. The CDR3 covers 14 residues. Germline V gives CDR1 MNHEY, CDR2 SVGAGI. The DNA of the CDR3 is TGTGCCAGCAGAGGGACTTTAAGGGGTGAAAAACTGTTTTTT. Encoded protein: CASRGTLRGEKLFF.

The CDR3 nucleotides read TGTGCCAGCAGTTTCTTACTAGCGGGGAACTACGAGCAGTACTTC. This sequence encodes CASSFLLAGNYEQYF. The chain employs TRBV28 and TRBJ2-7; TRBD2 matches 10 bases. The CDR3 has 15 residues. Germline lookup yields CDR1 MDHEN and CDR2 SYDVKM. V shed 3 bases and J 3 bases; nucleotides not matched to a gene: 5.

The chain uses TRBV2 and TRBJ1-4, with D possibly being TRBD1 (5 bases). The germline gives CDR1 SNHLY, CDR2 FYNNEI. The V end was cut by 3 bases, the J end by 9 bases, with 14 bases between. The CDR3 covers 14 residues. The CDR3 protein is CASSEIGAVKKLFF. CDR3 sequence (DNA): TGTGCCAGCAGTGAGATAGGGGCAGTTAAAAAACTGTTTTTT.

The CDR3 reads CASKRQGDTTEAFF. The CDR3 bases are TGTGCCAGTAAACGACAGGGCGATACCACTGAAGCTTTCTTT. V is TRBV19 and J is TRBJ1-1, with 7 bases that match TRBD1. Germline V gene data show CDR1 as LNHDA and CDR2 as SQIVND (reference sequence). V trimming: 7 bases; J trimming: 4 bases; junction bases outside the gene matches: 9. The CDR3 covers 14 residues. The full variable domain, its missing parts supplied by reference TRBV19 and TRBJ1-1, is DGGITQSPKYLFRKEGQNVTLSCEQNLNHDAMYWYRQDPGQGLRLIYYSQIVNDFQKGDIAEGYSVSREKKESFPLTVTSAQKNPTAFYLCASKRQGDTTEAFFGQGTRLTVV.

The chain employs TRBV6-2 or TRBV6-3 and TRBJ1-5; no reliable D call. V was clipped by 5 bases and J by 7 bases, with 21 bases between them. The CDR3 is made up of 16 amino acids. Looked up from germline, CDR1 is MNHEY and CDR2 is SVGEGT. The CDR3 sequence is CASSAHRQGLGQPQHF. The CDR3 coding sequence is TGTGCCAGCAGTGCCCATAGACAAGGACTGGGCCAGCCCCAGCATTTT.

V is TRBV28 and J is TRBJ1-2; D gene uncertain. The CDR3 has 14 residues. V was pared by 8 bases and J by 6 bases, with 19 bases between. From germline, CDR1 is MDHEN and CDR2 SYDVKM. The CDR3 region has the DNA TGTGCCAGCGTCGAGAGTTGGGTCGGGGATGGCTACACCTTC. It is translated as CASVESWVGDGYTF.

The rearrangement uses TRBV4-1 and TRBJ1-3; 9 bases line up with TRBD1. The J segment lost 1 base and the V segment lost 0 bases, leaving 1 base of the junction unmatched. Germline V gene lookup returns CDR1 MGHRA and CDR2 YSYEKL. CDR3 size: 16 residues. The CDR3 reads CASSQEQGASGNTIYF. The CDR3 coding sequence is TGCGCCAGCAGCCAAGAACAGGGGGCGTCTGGAAACACCATATATTTT.

The rearrangement joins TRBV6-5 to TRBJ1-6; 7 bases are shared with TRBD1. In germline, CDR1 is MNHEY, CDR2 SVGAGI. V gave up 5 bases and J gave up 12 bases; unmatched junction bases: 7. The length of the CDR3 is 13 residues. As DNA, the CDR3 is TGTGCCAGCAGTAGACAGGGATCAGAACCCCTCCACTTT. Protein product: CASSRQGSEPLHF.

The chain uses TRBV29-1 and TRBJ2-3; D is unclear. The CDR3 extends over 11 amino acids. Trimming stripped 7 bases from V and 2 bases from J, with 7 bases between. Germline V lookup: CDR1 SQVTM, CDR2 ANQGSEA. CDR3 DNA: TGCAGCGCATTGGTCACAGATACGCAGTATTTT. Translating gives CSALVTDTQYF.

The V gene is TRBV6-1, the J gene TRBJ1-4; 11 bases map to TRBD1. The CDR3 extends over 15 amino acids. J was trimmed by 7 bases and V by 2 bases; bases with no gene match: 3. CDR1 and CDR2 (germline): MNHNS, SASEGT. The CDR3 region has the DNA TGTGCCAGCAGTGAATATGGGACAGGGGGTGAAAAACTGTTTTTT. As protein: CASSEYGTGGEKLFF.

The rearrangement uses TRBV11-2 and TRBJ1-1, with 8 bases matching TRBD1. J lost 5 bases, V lost 2 bases, and 7 bases had no gene match. Germline assignment: CDR1 SGHAT and CDR2 FQNNGV. The CDR3 is 15 residues long. CDR3 amino acids: CASSLYLDRVTEAFF. CDR3 DNA: TGTGCCAGCAGCTTATATTTGGACAGGGTTACTGAAGCTTTCTTT.

The chain employs TRBV2 and TRBJ2-2; 14 nucleotides line up with TRBD2. The V gene end was trimmed by 6 bases and the J gene end by 5 bases; junction bases not matched to a gene: 2. Germline values: CDR1 SNHLY, CDR2 FYNNEI. The CDR3 runs 15 residues. The CDR3 sequence: CASRGTSGGTGELFF. In nucleotides, the CDR3 is TGTGCCAGCAGGGGGACTAGCGGGGGAACCGGGGAGCTGTTTTTT. The whole variable domain, remainder taken from reference TRBV2 and TRBJ2-2, is EPEVTQTPSHQVTQMGQEVILRCVPISNHLYFYWYRQILGQKVEFLVSFYNNEISEKSEIFDDQFSVERPDGSNFTLKIRSTKLEDSAMYFCASRGTSGGTGELFFGEGSRLTVL.

The V and J genes are TRBV19 and TRBJ1-5; D perhaps matches TRBD1 (6 bases). The V gene's germline CDR1 is LNHDA and CDR2 SQIVND (reference sequence). The CDR3 runs to 13 residues. The germline V and J ends were trimmed by 5 bases and 6 bases, with 11 bases remaining between them. The CDR3 is CASSYQGTQPQHF. The DNA for the CDR3 is TGTGCCAGTAGTTACCAGGGGACTCAGCCCCAGCATTTT.

The chain joins TRBV2 to TRBJ1-2; D gene ambiguous. Trimming shortened V by 7 bases and J by 2 bases, and 8 bases separated the two germline ends. Germline V gene sequence: CDR1 SNHLY, CDR2 FYNNEI. The CDR3 consists of 12 residues. The CDR3 loop reads CASTRQNYGYTF. CDR3 in DNA: TGTGCCAGCACGCGGCAGAACTATGGCTACACCTTC.

The gene calls are TRBV5-1 and TRBJ1-4; TRBD1 agrees at 11 bases. Germline CDR1 SGHRS, CDR2 YFSETQ. CDR3 length: 17 residues. Unmatched junction bases numbered 4, after V lost 3 bases and J lost 0 bases. The CDR3 sequence: CASSYGQGASTNEKLFF. CDR3 nucleotide sequence: TGCGCCAGCAGCTATGGACAGGGGGCCTCAACTAATGAAAAACTGTTTTTT.

The chain is built from TRBV3-1 (or the pseudogene TRBV3-2) and TRBJ2-3, with D perhaps TRBD1 or TRBD2 (6 bases each). Trimming removed 1 base at V and 13 bases at J, with 18 bases between. CDR3 length: 14 residues. Germline CDR1 LGHDT, CDR2 YNNKEL (reference sequence). The CDR3 reads CASSQGQLEGVEYF. The CDR3 coding sequence is TGTGCCAGCAGCCAAGGACAATTGGAGGGGGTAGAGTATTTT.

The chain recombines TRBV7-9 with TRBJ1-1; D ambiguous. Trimming took off 1 base at V and 5 bases at J, with 8 bases between the two ends. This CDR3 is 13 amino acids long. Looked up from germline, CDR1 is SEHNR and CDR2 is FQNEAQ (reference sequence). The CDR3 loop is CASSLDGRTEAFF. Here the CDR3 DNA reads TGTGCCAGCAGCTTAGACGGGCGGACTGAAGCTTTCTTT.

The rearrangement links TRBV5-4 to TRBJ2-2; 8 nucleotides agree with TRBD2. This CDR3 is built from 17 residues. Germline loops: CDR1 SGHNT, CDR2 YYREEE (reference sequence). V shed 0 bases and J 4 bases; nucleotides not matched to a gene: 8. This chain's CDR3 is CASSLGLGLGGTGELFF. Here the CDR3 DNA reads TGTGCCAGCAGCTTGGGTTTGGGACTAGGCGGCACCGGGGAGCTGTTTTTT.

This sequence joins TRBV6-1 and TRBJ1-5; a weak D match, TRBD1 (6 bases). The ends were cut back, 3 bases at V and 1 base at J, with 13 bases in the middle. The CDR3 is 16 residues long. The germline V gene encodes CDR1 MNHNS and CDR2 SASEGT. As DNA, the CDR3 is TGTGCCAGCAGTGAGCTGACAGGTACGAGCAATCAGCCCCAGCATTTT. Its translation: CASSELTGTSNQPQHF.

V usage is TRBV19 and J usage is TRBJ1-6, with D possibly being TRBD1 (6 bases). The CDR3 consists of 14 residues. The germline V gene encodes CDR1 LNHDA and CDR2 SQIVND (reference sequence). V was clipped by 6 bases and J by 7 bases, with 13 bases between them. DNA for the CDR3: TGTGCCAGTAGATCGGACAGCTTGAATTCACCCCTCCACTTT. It is translated as CASRSDSLNSPLHF.

This chain links TRBV30 with TRBJ1-2; D call uncertain. The ends were cut back, 5 bases at V and 2 bases at J, with 12 bases in the middle. The CDR3 loop spans 13 amino acids. Germline V CDR1 and CDR2: GTSNPN, SVGIG (reference sequence). CDR3 region: CAWSLGGNYGYTF. DNA for the CDR3: TGTGCCTGGTCCCTGGGAGGGAACTATGGCTACACCTTC.

This chain joins TRBV9 and TRBJ1-4, with D uncertain. The length of the CDR3 is 15 residues. Trimming took 0 bases from V and 1 from J, leaving 7 bases between them. CDR1 SGDLS and CDR2 YYNGEE come from the germline V gene. CDR3 in amino acids: CASSVEGGTNEKLFF. CDR3 DNA sequence: TGTGCCAGCAGCGTAGAGGGCGGAACTAATGAAAAACTGTTTTTT.

The genes are TRBV18 and TRBJ1-5; D is possibly TRBD1 (5 bases). Looked up from germline, CDR1 is KGHSH and CDR2 is LQKENI. The ends were cut back, 4 bases at V and 7 bases at J, with 14 bases in the middle. This CDR3 has 14 amino acids. The CDR3 sequence: CASSLAEGSQPQHF. The CDR3 DNA reads as TGTGCCAGCTCACTTGCCGAGGGGTCGCAGCCCCAGCATTTT.

The V gene is TRBV4-1, the J gene TRBJ1-2, with D possibly TRBD1 on 5 matching bases. V lost 0 bases and J lost 4, with 9 bases in between. The CDR3 loop spans 14 amino acids. Germline lookup yields CDR1 MGHRA and CDR2 YSYEKL. DNA for the CDR3: TGCGCCAGCAGCCAAGAAAACAGGCCCTATGGCTACACCTTC. Protein: CASSQENRPYGYTF.

The rearrangement joins TRBV20-1 to TRBJ1-1; weak D call: TRBD1 (6 bases). V was trimmed by 3 bases and J by 0 bases, leaving 8 bases between them. The CDR3 loop spans 13 amino acids. Germline values: CDR1 DFQATT, CDR2 SNEGSKA (reference sequence). DNA of the CDR3: TGCAGTGCTAGTGGGGACATGAACACTGAAGCTTTCTTT. This translates into CSASGDMNTEAFF.

This chain joins TRBV4-2 and TRBJ1-5, with TRBD1 matching 8 bases. Per the germline V gene, CDR1 is LGHNA and CDR2 is YNFKEQ. Losses at the gene ends were 0 bases for V and 6 bases for J; bases not matched to a gene: 4. This CDR3 has 15 amino acids. The CDR3 region is CASSQDLTGAQPQHF. Written as DNA, the CDR3 is TGTGCCAGCAGCCAAGATCTGACAGGGGCTCAGCCCCAGCATTTT.

This chain links TRBV7-9 with TRBJ1-3; tentatively, D is TRBD1 (6 bases). CDR1 and CDR2 from the germline V gene are SEHNR and FQNEAQ (reference sequence). The CDR3 contains 14 residues. V lost 5 bases, J lost 2 bases, and 10 bases lay in between. The CDR3 protein is CASSRTGTGNTIYF. The CDR3 coding sequence is TGTGCCAGCAGCCGTACAGGGACTGGAAACACCATATATTTT.

The chain links TRBV6-6 to TRBJ1-1; D may be TRBD1 (6 bases). Germline V gene data show CDR1 as MNHNY and CDR2 as SVGAGI (reference sequence). Trimming cost V 5 bases and J 1 base, with 11 bases left between them. The CDR3 has 14 amino acids. CDR3 DNA: TGTGCCAGCAGTCGGACAGCGGAGAACACTGAAGCTTTCTTT. Encoded protein: CASSRTAENTEAFF.

The chain is built from TRBV12-3 or TRBV12-4 and TRBJ1-2, with D possibly TRBD1 on 6 matching bases. The CDR3 runs to 13 residues. V lost 8 bases, J lost 2 bases, and 12 bases lay in between. The CDR3 DNA reads as TGTGCCAGCCAGCAGGGGCTAAACTATGGCTACACCTTC. The encoded protein is CASQQGLNYGYTF.